This T cell receptor (beta chain) derives from a study of Ad26.COV2.S vaccination and SARS-CoV-2 variants. About the research overall: By the intramuscular route, Ad26.COV2.S was given once, or twice 56 days apart. Study findings and constraints: Non-spike TCR breadth showed similarity between vaccine and placebo recipients. Marked by substantial breadth, spike-specific CD8+ and CD4+ T cell responses were reportedly seen after vaccination.

TCRdb keeps only in-frame clones here, not all; method: immunoSEQ multiplex PCR. The repertoire holds about 450,000 clones, nearly 90% seen once, with about 2.5% in the top ten. Treatment given: roughly 19 received Ad26.COV2.S at low or high dose, single or two shots; about 5 received placebo; per-sample allocation not given. Sampling was done on day 63 after the first vaccine or placebo injection. Regarding this clone: What it binds is not known.

This receptor was taken from a person aged 18-60 years who received the Ad26.COV2.S COVID-19 vaccine or a placebo. Sequencing was performed on peripheral blood, taken in a trial of Ad26.COV2.S vaccine versus placebo.

The CDR3 DNA follows: TGTGCCAGCAGTGAAGCCGGTTTTTTCTATGGCTACACCTTC. Translating gives CASSEAGFFYGYTF. The chain recombines TRBV6-1 with TRBJ1-2; D gene uncertain. The germline V gene has CDR1 MNHNS and CDR2 SASEGT. This CDR3 has 14 amino acids. With 0 bases removed from V and 4 bases from J, the gap between germline ends came to 9 bases.